These T cell receptor beta chains were read from a single sample in a study of shared clonotypes between healthy human individuals. Sequenced by immunoSEQ multiplex PCR; TCRdb stores in-frame clones only, minus some. The repertoire consists of roughly 530,000 clones, with 95% to 97% occurring once and the leading ten covering under 0.06%. The source material was naive CD4+ T cells sorted from blood. The receptors stem from a woman in her 30s in good health. Each CDR3 is given with its conserved first and last residue. Clone size is stated in some rows and not others, as once, few, many or a class when expanded.

CDR3aa: CAIGSPGETQYF; abundance: -; j_gene: TRBJ2-5; len: 12; v_gene: TRBV28
CDR3aa: CASSPNSGSGTYEQYF; abundance: -; j_gene: TRBJ2-7; len: 16; v_gene: TRBV5-1
CDR3aa: CASSWKTASTEAFF; abundance: -; j_gene: TRBJ1-1; len: 14; v_gene: TRBV7-2
CDR3aa: CASSLTLGTQYF; abundance: -; j_gene: TRBJ2-5; len: 12; v_gene: TRBV28
CDR3aa: CASSQDLGGRGYTF; abundance: -; j_gene: TRBJ1-2; len: 14; v_gene: TRBV4-2
CDR3aa: CSVVLPSYEQYF; abundance: -; j_gene: -; len: 12; v_gene: TRBV29-1
CDR3aa: CASSKTSSGVNTGELFF; abundance: -; j_gene: TRBJ2-2; len: 17; v_gene: TRBV4-1
CDR3aa: CASSQRTGSSYEQYF; abundance: -; j_gene: TRBJ2-7; len: 15; v_gene: TRBV18
CDR3aa: CASSLGGARGMNTEAFF; abundance: once; j_gene: TRBJ1-1; len: 17; v_gene: TRBV28
CDR3aa: CASSVPGGMPTGGNYGYTF; abundance: -; j_gene: TRBJ1-2; len: 19; v_gene: TRBV9
CDR3aa: CASSFQGRGDTQYF; abundance: once; j_gene: TRBJ2-3; len: 14; v_gene: TRBV28
CDR3aa: CASSPWGSSYNEQFF; abundance: -; j_gene: TRBJ2-1; len: 15; v_gene: TRBV4-2
CDR3aa: CASRPSAVPRYEQYF; abundance: -; j_gene: TRBJ2-7; len: 15; v_gene: TRBV7-2
CDR3aa: CASSPQGTGASKPQHF; abundance: -; j_gene: TRBJ1-5; len: 16; v_gene: TRBV28
CDR3aa: CASSLSYSGVGNSNQPQHF; abundance: -; j_gene: TRBJ1-5; len: 19; v_gene: TRBV27
CDR3aa: CASSGPAVTNGYTF; abundance: -; j_gene: TRBJ1-2; len: 14; v_gene: TRBV25-1
CDR3aa: CASSPQGDRRNTGELFF; abundance: -; j_gene: TRBJ2-2; len: 17; v_gene: TRBV18
CDR3aa: CASSEGGTLNTIYF; abundance: -; j_gene: TRBJ1-3; len: 14; v_gene: TRBV6-1
CDR3aa: CASSPGRLEMNTEAFF; abundance: -; j_gene: TRBJ1-1; len: 16; v_gene: TRBV5-1
CDR3aa: CATSQPGNSPLHF; abundance: -; j_gene: TRBJ1-6; len: 13; v_gene: TRBV19
CDR3aa: CAPRGVSYEQYF; abundance: -; j_gene: -; len: 12; v_gene: TRBV30
CDR3aa: CASSLESSGRYHEQYF; abundance: few; j_gene: TRBJ2-7; len: 16; v_gene: TRBV7-2
CDR3aa: CASSSPRGYEQYF; abundance: -; j_gene: TRBJ2-7; len: 13; v_gene: TRBV27
CDR3aa: CASSTGNSGSGYTF; abundance: -; j_gene: TRBJ1-2; len: 14; v_gene: TRBV19
CDR3aa: CASSLLADRYNEQFF; abundance: -; j_gene: TRBJ2-1; len: 15; v_gene: TRBV7-9
CDR3aa: CASSKTSPETQYF; abundance: -; j_gene: TRBJ2-5; len: 13; v_gene: TRBV4-1
CDR3aa: CASSLDRRNTIYF; abundance: -; j_gene: TRBJ1-3; len: 13; v_gene: TRBV7-6
CDR3aa: CASSGQGLYGYTF; abundance: once; j_gene: TRBJ1-2; len: 13; v_gene: TRBV6-1
CDR3aa: CASSLEGAGGELFF; abundance: -; j_gene: TRBJ2-2; len: 14; v_gene: TRBV27
CDR3aa: CASSFSSGPYEQYF; abundance: -; j_gene: TRBJ2-7; len: 14; v_gene: TRBV27
CDR3aa: CASSFPYGYTF; abundance: -; j_gene: TRBJ1-2; len: 11; v_gene: TRBV28
CDR3aa: CASNNGWRGTEAFF; abundance: once; j_gene: TRBJ1-1; len: 14; v_gene: TRBV28
CDR3aa: CASSGWSAGGDTQYF; abundance: -; j_gene: TRBJ2-3; len: 15; v_gene: TRBV7-2
CDR3aa: CASSTQPGGATNEKLFF; abundance: -; j_gene: TRBJ1-4; len: 17; v_gene: TRBV5-4